The 23 T cell receptor beta chains below were found in one sample sequenced in a study of sequential checkpoint blockade in melanoma. Treatment in this sample: randomized to nivolumab then ipilimumab (arm A) or the reverse (arm B). Profiling relied on immunoSEQ multiplex PCR, and the TCRdb table lists in-frame clones only, not all of them. Of roughly 8,800 clones detected, approximately 76% appear once; the ten largest clones hold under 30%. The sample was CD8+ T cells sorted from blood (inferred from file names), taken from a patient given nivolumab and ipilimumab in sequence. These receptors were taken from a human donor with melanoma.

The chain uses TRBV4-1 and TRBJ2-5, with TRBD2 matching over 7 bases. This CDR3 spans 17 amino acids. V was clipped by 1 base and J by 2 bases; unmatched bases: 10. Germline CDR1 and CDR2: MGHRA and YSYEKL. The CDR3 sequence: CASSQAGLAEQQETQYF. DNA of the CDR3: TGCGCCAGCAGCCAAGCTGGGCTAGCGGAACAGCAAGAGACCCAGTACTTC.

This clone turned up a few times. This chain links TRBV29-1 with TRBJ1-2; no firm D call. This CDR3 spans 12 amino acids. CDR1 and CDR2 from the germline V gene are SQVTM and ANQGSEA. Trimming took off 4 bases at V and 5 bases at J, with 11 bases between the two ends. Here the CDR3 DNA reads TGCAGCGTTGGAGGGATGGGGTATGGCTACACCTTC. Protein product: CSVGGMGYGYTF.

This clone was seen a handful of times. The rearrangement links TRBV7-2 to TRBJ2-5; 13 nucleotides match TRBD2. V trimming: 5 bases; J trimming: 3 bases; junction bases outside the gene matches: 9. The CDR3 length is 17 residues. Germline values: CDR1 SGHTA, CDR2 FQGNSA. This chain's CDR3 is CASSPRTSGSIEETQYF. In nucleotides, the CDR3 is TGTGCCAGCAGCCCGAGGACTAGCGGGAGTATAGAAGAGACCCAGTACTTC.

The chain is built from TRBV6-1 and TRBJ2-1; 8 bases line up with TRBD1. Germline V gene lookup returns CDR1 MNHNS and CDR2 SASEGT. This CDR3 region has 14 residues. Germline trimming cut 6 bases from V and 2 bases from J; bases unmatched to any gene: 3. The CDR3 protein is CASRDRATYNEQFF. In nucleotides, the CDR3 is TGTGCCAGCAGGGACAGGGCCACCTACAATGAGCAGTTCTTC.

In its sample, this clone was seen a few times. The chain employs TRBV7-9 and TRBJ2-2, with 8 nucleotides matching TRBD2. The CDR3 sequence is 18 residues long. Unmatched junction bases numbered 13, after V lost 7 bases and J lost 0 bases. Germline CDR1 reads SEHNR; CDR2 reads FQNEAQ (reference sequence). The CDR3 coding sequence is TGTGCCAGCAACCTACGCGGGGGGCTGGCCACGAACACCGGGGAGCTGTTTTTT. The encoded protein is CASNLRGGLATNTGELFF.

The chain carries TRBV19 and TRBJ2-7, with TRBD1 matching over 8 bases. The V gene end was trimmed by 5 bases and the J gene end by 4 bases; junction bases not matched to a gene: 10. From germline, CDR1 is LNHDA and CDR2 SQIVND (reference sequence). The CDR3 has 15 residues. The CDR3 spells CASSPLQGAGYEQYF. CDR3 DNA sequence: TGTGCCAGTAGTCCTCTGCAGGGGGCGGGGTACGAGCAGTACTTC. The whole variable domain, remainder taken from reference TRBV19 and TRBJ2-7, is DGGITQSPKYLFRKEGQNVTLSCEQNLNHDAMYWYRQDPGQGLRLIYYSQIVNDFQKGDIAEGYSVSREKKESFPLTVTSAQKNPTAFYLCASSPLQGAGYEQYFGPGTRLTVT.

This clone has more than one count but fewer than ten. The V call is TRBV4-1, the J call TRBJ2-7; unclear D gene. The CDR3 totals 14 residues. Germline values: CDR1 MGHRA, CDR2 YSYEKL. V lost 3 bases and J 3 bases, leaving 12 bases between the germline ends. This CDR3 is CASSHTSSDYEQYF. CDR3 coding DNA: TGCGCCAGCAGCCATACCTCATCAGACTACGAGCAGTACTTC.

This clone was detected a few times. The chain joins TRBV19 to TRBJ2-7; 7 bases are shared with TRBD1. Germline loops: CDR1 LNHDA, CDR2 SQIVND (reference sequence). The ends lost 4 bases at V and 4 bases at J; junction bases unmatched: 4. The CDR3 sequence is 13 residues long. CDR3 loop: CASSTQGEYEQYF. For the CDR3, the DNA is TGTGCCAGTAGTACCCAGGGGGAATACGAGCAGTACTTC.

The J gene is TRBJ2-7, the V gene TRBV7-9; no definite D call. Trimming pared 5 bases from V and 4 bases from J, leaving 12 bases between. Germline CDR1 SEHNR, CDR2 FQNEAQ (reference sequence). There are 13 residues in the CDR3. The CDR3 reads CASSPASEYEQYF. The CDR3 bases are TGTGCCAGCAGCCCAGCGTCGGAGTACGAGCAGTACTTC.

This clone was observed a few times. V gene TRBV14 combines with J gene TRBJ1-1; D is unresolved. Germline loops: CDR1 SGHDN, CDR2 FVKESK. The V and J ends lost 4 bases and 4 bases respectively, with 10 bases between them. The CDR3 length is 13 residues. The chain's CDR3 is CASSLGGSTEAFF. The DNA for the CDR3 is TGTGCCAGCAGCCTCGGAGGGAGCACTGAAGCTTTCTTT.

Concerning this clone: One end of the junction fails to match germline, which may point to a read error. This chain links TRBV5-4 with TRBJ1-1; 11 bases fit TRBD1. Germline-derived CDR1 and CDR2 are SGHNT and YYREEE (reference sequence). The CDR3 contains 18 residues. The CDR3 spells CASSQDPVPGQGVGEAFF. The CDR3 bases are TGCGCCAGCAGCCAAGATCCCGTACCGGGACAGGGGGTCGGGGAAGCTTTCTTT.

The chain recombines TRBV7-8 with TRBJ2-1; a weak D match, TRBD2 (5 bases). There are 14 residues in the CDR3. Trimming left V 7 bases short and J 6 bases short, with 16 bases between. Germline CDR1 is SGHVS and CDR2 is FQNEAQ. The CDR3 nucleotides are TGTGCCAGCACGGAGCTAGCTAAGACCAATGAGCAGTTCTTC. Translating it yields CASTELAKTNEQFF.

In nucleotides, the CDR3 is TGCGCCAGCAGCCGAGTCAGCAATCAGCCCCAGCATTTT. Encoded protein: CASSRVSNQPQHF. The chain has TRBV4-1 and TRBJ1-5; D is unclear. Germline V gene data show CDR1 as MGHRA and CDR2 as YSYEKL. V shed 4 bases and J shed 1 base, with 5 bases lying between them. The CDR3 is 13 amino acids.

CDR3 sequence reads: CASSGQGWETQYF. The CDR3 nucleotides read TGTGCCAGCAGTGGACAGGGCTGGGAGACCCAGTACTTC. V gene TRBV25-1 combines with J gene TRBJ2-5; TRBD1 aligns across 7 bases. This CDR3 contains 13 residues. Germline values: CDR1 MGHDK, CDR2 SYGVNS. Trimming at V came to 4 bases and at J to 5 bases, leaving 4 bases not matched to a gene.

The V call is TRBV7-9, the J call TRBJ2-1; TRBD2 might be the D (6 bases). The CDR3 extends over 16 amino acids. Germline-derived CDR1 and CDR2 are SEHNR and FQNEAQ (reference sequence). V was clipped by 5 bases and J by 6 bases, with 20 bases between them. DNA for the CDR3: TGTGCCAGCAGCCCCTGGGCAGGAGGGCCGGGCAATGAGCAGTTCTTC. As protein: CASSPWAGGPGNEQFF.

V usage is TRBV7-6 and J usage is TRBJ2-1; TRBD2 might be the D (5 bases). Trimming left V 4 bases short and J 2 bases short, with 12 bases between. Germline CDR1 SGHVS, CDR2 FNYEAQ. CDR3 length equals 15 residues. The CDR3 region is CASSSGREAYNEQFF. The CDR3 nucleotides are TGTGCCAGCAGCTCTGGACGGGAAGCCTACAATGAGCAGTTCTTC.

The chain recombines TRBV6-5 with TRBJ2-2; D gene uncertain. V was cut by 0 bases and J by 3 bases, with 8 bases left in between. The germline CDR1 and CDR2 sequences are MNHEY and SVGAGI. The CDR3 has 15 residues. The chain's CDR3 is CASSYSKTYTGELFF. The CDR3 DNA follows: TGTGCCAGCAGTTACTCGAAGACATACACCGGGGAGCTGTTTTTT.

This chain joins TRBV6-1 and TRBJ1-1; D gene unclear. Trimming cost V 6 bases and J 4 bases, with 12 bases left between them. The CDR3 length is 13 residues. Germline-derived CDR1 and CDR2 are MNHNS and SASEGT. The DNA of the CDR3 is TGTGCCAGCAGCGCCCACGGACTCACTGAAGCTTTCTTT. Residues: CASSAHGLTEAFF.

A few counts support this clone. In nucleotides, the CDR3 is TGTGCCAGCAGCGTAGCTTACAGGGGGTCGAATTCACCCCTCCACTTT. Translation: CASSVAYRGSNSPLHF. The chain links TRBV9 to TRBJ1-6, with TRBD1 matching 8 bases. Germline V gene sequence: CDR1 SGDLS, CDR2 YYNGEE. CDR3 size: 16 residues. V trimming: 0 bases; J trimming: 7 bases; junction bases outside the gene matches: 6.

The chain recombines TRBV2 with TRBJ1-2; tentatively, D is TRBD1 (6 bases). This CDR3 has 19 residues. V was clipped by 6 bases and J by 7 bases, with 33 bases between them. Germline CDR1 and CDR2: SNHLY and FYNNEI. CDR3 amino acids: CASSPLWSDPLGGSGGYTF. Here the CDR3 DNA reads TGTGCCAGCAGCCCCCTTTGGAGTGACCCTCTAGGGGGTTCCGGTGGCTACACCTTC. The whole variable domain, remainder taken from reference TRBV2 and TRBJ1-2, is EPEVTQTPSHQVTQMGQEVILRCVPISNHLYFYWYRQILGQKVEFLVSFYNNEISEKSEIFDDQFSVERPDGSNFTLKIRSTKLEDSAMYFCASSPLWSDPLGGSGGYTFGSGTRLTVV.

This clone was detected only once. CDR3 sequence reads: CASSPGGYEQYF. The CDR3 nucleotides read TGTGCCAGCAGCCCTGGAGGGTACGAGCAGTACTTC. The J gene is TRBJ2-7, the V gene TRBV9, with D possibly being TRBD2 (6 bases). The CDR3 runs 12 residues. V was shortened by 4 bases and J by 4 bases, with 9 bases between the two germline ends. Germline V CDR1 and CDR2: SGDLS, YYNGEE.

This chain uses TRBV4-2 with TRBJ2-6; 7 positions match TRBD1. Germline trimming cut 1 base from V and 2 bases from J; bases unmatched to any gene: 8. The CDR3 contains 18 residues. Germline-derived CDR1 and CDR2 are LGHNA and YNFKEQ. The CDR3 loop reads CASSQVTGQTPGANVLTF. Here the CDR3 DNA reads TGTGCCAGCAGCCAAGTCACGGGACAGACCCCTGGGGCCAACGTCCTGACTTTC.

In its sample, this clone was seen once. The chain carries TRBV6-6 and TRBJ2-2; D is undetermined. Looked up from germline, CDR1 is MNHNY and CDR2 is SVGAGI (reference sequence). V shed 6 bases and J shed 6 bases, with 14 bases lying between them. The CDR3 is 14 amino acids. CDR3 sequence: CASSPSEAAGELFF. The DNA for the CDR3 is TGTGCCAGCAGCCCATCTGAGGCTGCCGGGGAGCTGTTTTTT.